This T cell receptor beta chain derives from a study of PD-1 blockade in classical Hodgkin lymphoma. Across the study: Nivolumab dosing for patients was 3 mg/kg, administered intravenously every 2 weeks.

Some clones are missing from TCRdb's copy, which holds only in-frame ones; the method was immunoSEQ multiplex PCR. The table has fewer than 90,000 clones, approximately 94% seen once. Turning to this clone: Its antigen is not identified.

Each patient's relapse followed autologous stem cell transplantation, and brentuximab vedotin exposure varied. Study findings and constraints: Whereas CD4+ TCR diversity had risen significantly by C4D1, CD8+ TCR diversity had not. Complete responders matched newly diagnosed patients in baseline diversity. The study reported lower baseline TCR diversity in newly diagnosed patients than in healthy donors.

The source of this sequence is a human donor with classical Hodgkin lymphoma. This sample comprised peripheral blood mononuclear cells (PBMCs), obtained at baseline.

The chain's CDR3 is CASSISGGSYNEQFF. Written as DNA, the CDR3 is TGTGCCAGCAGCATAAGCGGGGGCTCCTACAATGAGCAGTTCTTC. V gene TRBV9 combines with J gene TRBJ2-1; 8 bases agree with TRBD2. The CDR3 consists of 15 residues. Germline CDR1 is SGDLS and CDR2 is YYNGEE. J gave up 0 bases and V 4 bases, and 3 bases lay outside the gene matches.